One and the same sample provided the 14 T cell receptor beta chains below, sequenced in a study of cytomegalovirus exposure and HLA in healthy donors (dated by TCRdb to about 2017). Libraries were made using the immunoSEQ multiplex PCR assay. The multiplex PCR relied on a mix of 60 forward primers for TCR Vbeta segments and 13 reverse primers for TCR Jbeta segments. TCRdb carries this immuneACCESS record with in-frame sequences only. Its versions omit some clonotypes, under half of them owing to an unresolved V gene in the studies checked, with the rest unexplained. This sample lists 110,000 or so clones; over 60% were detected once. The ten largest account for roughly 2.7% of the sample. The material sequenced was PBMCs. These receptors originate from a female donor in good health and CMV-seronegative.

The chain links TRBV13 to TRBJ2-7; D gene unclear. Per germline, CDR1 PRHDT and CDR2 FYEKMQ (reference sequence). The CDR3 totals 12 residues. V lost 1 base to trimming and J lost 5 bases, with 6 bases between them. The CDR3 sequence: CASSLERHEQYF. For the CDR3, the DNA is TGTGCCAGCAGCTTAGAGAGGCACGAGCAGTACTTC. Full variable domain (rest looked up from reference TRBV13 and TRBJ2-7): AAGVIQSPRHLIKEKRETATLKCYPIPRHDTVYWYQQGPGQDPQFLISFYEKMQSDKGSIPDRFSAQQFSDYHSELNMSSLELGDSALYFCASSLERHEQYFGPGTRLTVT.

The chain has TRBV29-1 and TRBJ1-2; D uncertain. The ends were cut back, 3 bases at V and 4 bases at J, with 9 bases in the middle. Germline CDR1 reads SQVTM; CDR2 reads ANQGSEA. The CDR3 totals 12 residues. CDR3 residues: CSVDTQSYGYTF. The CDR3 coding sequence is TGCAGCGTTGATACACAGTCCTATGGCTACACCTTC. Together with reference TRBV29-1 and TRBJ1-2, the CDR3 gives the full variable domain: SAVISQKPSRDICQRGTSLTIQCQVDSQVTMMFWYRQQPGQSLTLIATANQGSEATYESGFVIDKFPISRPNLTFSTLTVSNMSPEDSSIYLCSVDTQSYGYTFGSGTRLTVV.

The chain is built from TRBV19 and TRBJ2-5; 7 bases map to TRBD1. The J call may be in error: the DNA end matches TRBJ2-7 better. The CDR3 is 14 residues long. Germline-derived CDR1 and CDR2 are LNHDA and SQIVND (reference sequence). The CDR3 is CASSQTGPSYEQYF. Written as DNA, the CDR3 is TGTGCCAGTAGCCAGACAGGGCCCTCCTACGAGCAGTACTTC.

The chain recombines TRBV6-1 with TRBJ1-4; 8 bases map to TRBD1. CDR1 and CDR2 from the germline V gene are MNHNS and SASEGT. This CDR3 has 15 amino acids. V was pared by 6 bases and J by 4 bases, with 7 bases of the junction left unmatched. The CDR3 loop reads CASRTDRGVNEKLFF. The DNA for the CDR3 is TGTGCCAGCAGAACAGACAGGGGAGTTAATGAAAAACTGTTTTTT.

The CDR3 region is CSVPTPNTEAFF. The DNA for the CDR3 is TGCAGCGTTCCGACACCCAACACTGAAGCTTTCTTT. J is TRBJ1-1 and V is TRBV29-1, with D unclear. The V gene's germline CDR1 is SQVTM and CDR2 ANQGSEA. CDR3 length equals 12 residues. V dropped 5 bases and J dropped 2 bases, with 9 bases sitting between them.

The chain is built from TRBV6-6 and TRBJ1-1; 9 nucleotides line up with TRBD1. With 5 bases clipped from V and 1 base from J, the junction kept 5 bases outside the gene matches. The germline V gene encodes CDR1 MNHNY and CDR2 SVGAGI (reference sequence). The CDR3 totals 15 residues. The CDR3 loop reads CASSHPGQGNTEAFF. CDR3 sequence (DNA): TGTGCCAGCAGTCACCCGGGACAGGGGAACACTGAAGCTTTCTTT.

The chain combines TRBV2 with TRBJ2-3; 8 bases fit TRBD2. The CDR3 runs to 17 residues. With V trimmed by 6 bases and J by 0 bases, 11 bases remained unmatched. Germline V gene data show CDR1 as SNHLY and CDR2 as FYNNEI. This chain's CDR3 is CASRIERGITSTDTQYF. The CDR3 coding sequence is TGTGCCAGCAGGATCGAGCGGGGGATCACTAGCACAGATACGCAGTATTTT.

The rearrangement joins TRBV10-2 to TRBJ1-6; no clear D. From germline, CDR1 is WSHSY and CDR2 SAAADI. Trimming pared 2 bases from V and 0 bases from J, leaving 14 bases between. This CDR3 is 18 amino acids long. The CDR3 here is CASSEIRVLSSYNSPLHF. CDR3 nucleotides: TGCGCCAGCAGTGAGATCCGGGTCCTGAGCTCCTATAATTCACCCCTCCACTTT.

This clone has only a few counts. V and J are TRBV5-1 and TRBJ2-3; TRBD2 agrees at 8 bases. Germline-derived CDR1 and CDR2 are SGHRS and YFSETQ. V gave up 5 bases and J gave up 1 base; unmatched junction bases: 0. There are 13 residues in the CDR3. The CDR3 region is CASRTSGTDTQYF. In DNA, the CDR3 is TGCGCCAGCAGGACTAGCGGCACAGATACGCAGTATTTT. The full variable domain, with the rest looked up from reference TRBV5-1 and TRBJ2-3, is KAGVTQTPRYLIKTRGQQVTLSCSPISGHRSVSWYQQTPGQGLQFLFEYFSETQRNKGNFPGRFSGRQFSNSRSEMNVSTLELGDSALYLCASRTSGTDTQYFGPGTRLTVL.

This chain uses TRBV7-9 with TRBJ2-7; no clear D. Deletions cut 10 bases from V and 5 bases from J, with 9 bases between. This CDR3 spans 10 amino acids. The germline V gene encodes CDR1 SEHNR and CDR2 FQNEAQ (reference sequence). The CDR3 region has the DNA TGTGCCATCCTAACCGACGAGCAGTACTTC. Translated: CAILTDEQYF.

V is TRBV5-4 and J is TRBJ2-7; 7 bases match TRBD1. The CDR3 extends over 13 amino acids. Per germline, CDR1 SGHNT and CDR2 YYREEE (reference sequence). Trimming removed 0 bases from V and 5 bases from J; junction bases left unmatched: 2. In DNA, the CDR3 is TGTGCCAGCAGCTTGGACAGGGGCCACGAGCAGTACTTC. Its protein is CASSLDRGHEQYF.

The chain employs TRBV5-5 and TRBJ2-3; D might be TRBD2 (7 bases). V was trimmed by 0 bases and J by 6 bases, leaving 17 bases between them. CDR1 is SGHKS, CDR2 YYEKEE, per germline (reference sequence). The CDR3 sequence is 16 residues long. The CDR3 spells CASSLGGWGGADTQYF. For the CDR3, the DNA is TGTGCCAGCAGCTTGGGGGGTTGGGGGGGGGCCGATACGCAGTATTTT.

The V and J genes are TRBV5-1 and TRBJ2-3; the match to TRBD1 covers 7 bases. CDR3 length: 14 residues. V was clipped by 4 bases and J by 3 bases; unmatched bases: 5. Germline V gene sequence: CDR1 SGHRS, CDR2 YFSETQ. The CDR3 nucleotides are TGCGCCAGCAGCCCCAGGACAGGTACAGATACGCAGTATTTT. This gives the protein CASSPRTGTDTQYF.

This clone was observed a handful of times. The chain links TRBV5-6 to TRBJ1-4; no definite D call. CDR3 length equals 15 residues. Germline CDR1 reads SGHDT; CDR2 reads YYEEEE. Trimming took 0 bases from V and 5 from J, leaving 11 bases between them. In nucleotides, the CDR3 is TGTGCCAGCAGCTTGGTCGGTACGGTAAATGAAAAACTGTTTTTT. Residues: CASSLVGTVNEKLFF.